The 13 T cell receptor beta chains listed next were all sequenced from one sample in a study of blood T cell repertoires in COVID-19. Sequencing used immunoSEQ multiplex PCR; TCRdb keeps in-frame clones, though not all of them. The sample records 100,000 to 150,000 clones, about nine tenths being singletons. The specimen was peripheral blood. The source of these receptors is a man aged 45-65 years with active COVID-19.

CDR3 sequence reads: CASSGGSRVDTQYF. CDR3 DNA: TGTGCCAGCAGTGGAGGTTCGAGGGTAGATACGCAGTATTTT. The chain is built from TRBV2 and TRBJ2-3, with D possibly matching TRBD2 (5 bases). With 4 bases removed from V and 5 bases from J, the gap between germline ends came to 13 bases. This CDR3 has 14 residues. Per the germline V gene, CDR1 is SNHLY and CDR2 is FYNNEI.

The chain employs TRBV12-3 or TRBV12-4 and TRBJ2-5; TRBD2 matches 8 bases. This CDR3 has 13 residues. The V segment lost 5 bases and the J segment 4 bases; nucleotides outside the gene matches: 3. DNA for the CDR3: TGTGCCAGCAGTCGGGGGGGGGCAGAGACCCAGTACTTC. Its protein product is CASSRGGAETQYF.

V and J are TRBV28 and TRBJ1-1, with TRBD1 matching 7 bases. CDR3 length equals 16 residues. Trimming took 6 bases from V and 0 from J; bases not matched to a gene: 10. The germline V gene has CDR1 MDHEN and CDR2 SYDVKM. The CDR3 spells CASSDGHRGLNTEAFF. The DNA of the CDR3 is TGTGCCAGCAGCGACGGCCACAGGGGATTGAACACTGAAGCTTTCTTT.

The chain links TRBV10-1 to TRBJ2-3, with 10 bases fitting TRBD1. The V gene end was trimmed by 4 bases and the J gene end by 9 bases; junction bases not matched to a gene: 4. The germline V gene encodes CDR1 WNHNN and CDR2 SYGVQD (reference sequence). CDR3 size: 13 residues. The CDR3 DNA follows: TGCGCCAGCAGTGGCGGGGACAGGGGAACGCAGTATTTT. This gives the protein CASSGGDRGTQYF.

The chain has TRBV19 and TRBJ2-6; 11 nucleotides align to TRBD1. CDR3 size: 19 residues. The germline V gene has CDR1 LNHDA and CDR2 SQIVND (reference sequence). The trim removed 3 bases at V and 0 bases at J, leaving 7 bases unmatched. CDR3 nucleotide sequence: TGTGCCAGTAGTATTGCTCGAGGACAGGGGGCCTCTGGGGCCAACGTCCTGACTTTC. Protein sequence: CASSIARGQGASGANVLTF.

This clone appeared a single time. The chain joins TRBV6-5 to TRBJ2-7, with 10 bases that match TRBD2. Trimming at V came to 6 bases and at J to 4 bases, leaving 6 bases not matched to a gene. The CDR3 covers 14 residues. CDR1 and CDR2 from the germline V gene are MNHEY and SVGAGI. The chain's CDR3 is CASSSGTSVYEQYV. CDR3 nucleotide sequence: TGTGCCAGCAGCTCCGGGACTAGCGTATACGAGCAGTACGTC.

In this sample, this clone turned up a few times. V usage is TRBV5-1 and J usage is TRBJ2-2; D is possibly TRBD1 (6 bases). This CDR3 has 15 amino acids. V lost 3 bases to trimming and J lost 4 bases, with 13 bases between them. Germline lookup yields CDR1 SGHRS and CDR2 YFSETQ. In DNA form, the CDR3 reads TGCGCCAGCAGCTGGGGGACATCGACCACCGGGGAGCTGTTTTTT. Translated, it gives CASSWGTSTTGELFF.

The chain links TRBV28 to TRBJ2-1, with TRBD2 matching 7 bases. CDR3 length: 16 residues. Per the germline V gene, CDR1 is MDHEN and CDR2 is SYDVKM. V was clipped by 5 bases and J by 2 bases; unmatched bases: 9. For the CDR3, the DNA is TGTGCCAGCAGTACCCCTGGGGGGGGAACCTACAATGAGCAGTTCTTC. Protein product: CASSTPGGGTYNEQFF.

This chain uses TRBV3-1 (or the pseudogene TRBV3-2) with TRBJ2-1; 11 bases map to TRBD2. The CDR3 covers 18 residues. The germline V gene encodes CDR1 LGHDT and CDR2 YNNKEL (reference sequence). The V segment lost 2 bases and the J segment 2 bases; nucleotides outside the gene matches: 8. In DNA form, the CDR3 reads TGTGCCAGCAGCCAATACGCCGTAGCGGGAGGGCCCTACAATGAGCAGTTCTTC. It codes for CASSQYAVAGGPYNEQFF.

The V call is TRBV5-1, the J call TRBJ1-6, with D possibly being TRBD1 (5 bases). Germline V lookup: CDR1 SGHRS, CDR2 YFSETQ. The CDR3 loop spans 16 amino acids. The V end was cut by 0 bases, the J end by 2 bases, with 9 bases between. The chain's CDR3 is CASSLGTPTYNSPLHF. The CDR3 nucleotides read TGCGCCAGCAGCTTGGGGACACCTACCTATAATTCACCCCTCCACTTT. Complete variable domain (other parts from reference TRBV5-1 and TRBJ1-6): KAGVTQTPRYLIKTRGQQVTLSCSPISGHRSVSWYQQTPGQGLQFLFEYFSETQRNKGNFPGRFSGRQFSNSRSEMNVSTLELGDSALYLCASSLGTPTYNSPLHFGNGTRLTVT.

This clone turned up a few times. The V and J genes are TRBV5-1 and TRBJ1-6, with D uncertain. The CDR3 has 14 amino acids. Trimming left V 4 bases short and J 5 bases short, with 10 bases between. Germline V gene sequence: CDR1 SGHRS, CDR2 YFSETQ. The CDR3 loop reads CASSLTADNSPLHF. Here the CDR3 DNA reads TGCGCCAGCAGCCTAACAGCAGATAATTCACCCCTCCACTTT.

The chain couples TRBV5-1 to TRBJ2-2, with TRBD2 as a possible D gene (7 bases). The ends were cut back, 3 bases at V and 1 base at J, with 13 bases in the middle. Germline V lookup: CDR1 SGHRS, CDR2 YFSETQ. This CDR3 comprises 16 residues. CDR3 loop: CASSSRGGVNTGELFF. DNA for the CDR3: TGCGCCAGCAGCTCCCGAGGGGGGGTGAACACCGGGGAGCTGTTTTTT.

The rearrangement uses TRBV7-9 and TRBJ2-5; 11 bases fit TRBD2. Per the germline V gene, CDR1 is SEHNR and CDR2 is FQNEAQ (reference sequence). The CDR3 is 16 amino acids. The trim removed 4 bases at V and 2 bases at J, leaving 6 bases unmatched. This chain's CDR3 is CASSSGRLAGQETQYF. The CDR3 DNA reads as TGTGCCAGCAGCTCTGGGCGACTAGCGGGGCAAGAGACCCAGTACTTC.